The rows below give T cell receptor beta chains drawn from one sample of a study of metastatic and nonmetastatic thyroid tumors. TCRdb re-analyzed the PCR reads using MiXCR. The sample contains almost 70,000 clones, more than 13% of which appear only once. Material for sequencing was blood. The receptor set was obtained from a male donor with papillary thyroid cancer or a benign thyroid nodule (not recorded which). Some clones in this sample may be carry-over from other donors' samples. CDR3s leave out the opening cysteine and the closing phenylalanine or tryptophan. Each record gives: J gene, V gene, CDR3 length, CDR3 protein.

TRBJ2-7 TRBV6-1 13 ASIPSLGEVNEQY
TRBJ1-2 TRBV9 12 ASSGPGGSYGYT
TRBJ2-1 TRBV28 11 ASSKGLRNEQF
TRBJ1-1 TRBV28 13 ASSPGARSNTEAF
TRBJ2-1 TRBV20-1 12 SALLAGGYNEQF
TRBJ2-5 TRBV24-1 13 ATSESGGGEETQY
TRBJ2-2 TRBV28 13 ASSFIAGHTGELF
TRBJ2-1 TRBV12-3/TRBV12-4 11 AAAVSSYNEQF
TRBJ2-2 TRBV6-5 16 ASSYSGGFEASTGELF
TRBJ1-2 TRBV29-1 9 SSGEVDGYT
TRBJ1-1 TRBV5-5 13 ASSRREDRGPEAF
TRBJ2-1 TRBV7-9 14 ASSSGLAVESDEQF
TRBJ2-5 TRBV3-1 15 ASSHFFAGEIFETQY
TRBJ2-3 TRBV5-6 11 ASSLGNTDAQC
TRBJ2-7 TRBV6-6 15 ASSYSMGTGTLSEQY
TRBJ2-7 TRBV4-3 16 PRPKETSPGRKLYEQY
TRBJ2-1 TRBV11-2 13 ASSLKGGIYNEQF
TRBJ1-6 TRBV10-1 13 ANPRQDSYNSPLH
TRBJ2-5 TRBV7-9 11 ASSTRGPETQY
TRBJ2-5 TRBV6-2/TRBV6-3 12 ASSPAAWRETQY
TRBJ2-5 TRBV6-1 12 ASSEGQESETQY
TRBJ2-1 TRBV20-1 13 SGVAGGKAYNEQF
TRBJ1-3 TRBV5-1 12 ASSSGGAGNTIY
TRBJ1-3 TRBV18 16 ASSPQESRVGGGNTIY
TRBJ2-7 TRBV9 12 ASSVAYRGGEQY
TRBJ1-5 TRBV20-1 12 SARDFATGQPQH
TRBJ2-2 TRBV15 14 ATSPVEGRNTGELF
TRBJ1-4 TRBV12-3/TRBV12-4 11 ASSFRDNEKLF
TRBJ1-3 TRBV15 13 ATSRDSAAGNTIY
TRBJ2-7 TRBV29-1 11 SVASGSYYEQY
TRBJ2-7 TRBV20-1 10 SASETGYEHY
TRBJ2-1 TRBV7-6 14 ASSSGTSSSYNEHF
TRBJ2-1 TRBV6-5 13 ASSYGAGSYNEQF
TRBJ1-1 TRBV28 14 ASSSHPGPGRTEAF
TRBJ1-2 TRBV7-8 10 ASGSTVYGYT
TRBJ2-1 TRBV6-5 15 ASSPPVGRESANEQF
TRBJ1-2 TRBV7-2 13 ASSLEPDINYGYT
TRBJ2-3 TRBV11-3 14 ASSLGQGMSTDTQY
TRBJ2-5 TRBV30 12 AWSAGLAIETQY
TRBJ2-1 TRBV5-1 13 ASSLKLAFNNEQF
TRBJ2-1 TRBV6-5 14 ASSYSRRGGYNEQF
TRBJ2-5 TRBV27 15 ASSDQKTGEHEETQY
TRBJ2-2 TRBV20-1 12 SAAVAGGTGELF
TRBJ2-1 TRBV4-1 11 ASSTTDYNEQF
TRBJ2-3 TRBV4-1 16 ASRTGTSGITKTDTQY
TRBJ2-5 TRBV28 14 ASSFRKPGTGETQY
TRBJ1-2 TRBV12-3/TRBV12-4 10 ASSFTGGGYT
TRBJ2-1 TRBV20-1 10 SARDTTTEQF
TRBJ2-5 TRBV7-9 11 ASSLGGGETQY
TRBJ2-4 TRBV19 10 ASSTSEGAKY